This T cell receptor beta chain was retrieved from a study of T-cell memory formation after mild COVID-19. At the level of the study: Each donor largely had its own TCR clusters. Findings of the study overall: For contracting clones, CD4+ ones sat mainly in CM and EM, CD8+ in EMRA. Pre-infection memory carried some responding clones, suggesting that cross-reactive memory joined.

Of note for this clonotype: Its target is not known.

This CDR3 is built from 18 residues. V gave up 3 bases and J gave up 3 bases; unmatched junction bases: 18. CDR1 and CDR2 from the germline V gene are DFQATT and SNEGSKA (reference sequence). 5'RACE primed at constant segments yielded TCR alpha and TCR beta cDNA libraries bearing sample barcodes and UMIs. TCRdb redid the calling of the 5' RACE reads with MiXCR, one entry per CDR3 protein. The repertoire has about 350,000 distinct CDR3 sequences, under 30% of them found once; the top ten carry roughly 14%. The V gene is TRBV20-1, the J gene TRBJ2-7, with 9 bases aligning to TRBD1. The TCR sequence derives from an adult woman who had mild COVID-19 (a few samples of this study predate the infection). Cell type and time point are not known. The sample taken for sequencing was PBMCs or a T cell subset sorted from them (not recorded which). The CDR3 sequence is CSASASGPGQGNLYEQYF. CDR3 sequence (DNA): TGCAGTGCTAGCGCTTCCGGACCCGGACAGGGGAACCTCTACGAGCAGTACTTC.